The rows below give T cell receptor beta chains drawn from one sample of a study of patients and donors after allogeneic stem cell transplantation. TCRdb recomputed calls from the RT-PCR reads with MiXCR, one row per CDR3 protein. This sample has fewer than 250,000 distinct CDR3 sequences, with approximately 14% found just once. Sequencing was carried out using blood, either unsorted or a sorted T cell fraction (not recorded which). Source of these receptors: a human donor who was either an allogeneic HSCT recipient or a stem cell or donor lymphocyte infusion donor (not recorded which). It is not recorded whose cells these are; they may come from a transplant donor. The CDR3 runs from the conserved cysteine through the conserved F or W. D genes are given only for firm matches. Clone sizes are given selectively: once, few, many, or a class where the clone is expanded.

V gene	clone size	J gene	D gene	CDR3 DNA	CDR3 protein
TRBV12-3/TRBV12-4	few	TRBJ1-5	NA	TGTGCCAGCAGTTTAGGGCAGGGCTATCAGCCCCAGCATTTT	CASSLGQGYQPQHF
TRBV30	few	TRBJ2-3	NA	TGTGCCTGGAGTACCCGGAGAGATACGCAGTATTTT	CAWSTRRDTQYF
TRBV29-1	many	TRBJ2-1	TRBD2	TGCAGCGTATGGGGACTAGCGGGCGACTCCTACAATGAGCAGTTCTTC	CSVWGLAGDSYNEQFF
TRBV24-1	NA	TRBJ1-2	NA	TGTGCCACCAGTGATTCAGGCTATGGCTACACCTTC	CATSDSGYGYTF
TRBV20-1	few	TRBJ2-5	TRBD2	TGCAGTGCTAGAGATCCGGCTAGCGGGAGATCGGGGGAGACCCAGTACTTC	CSARDPASGRSGETQYF
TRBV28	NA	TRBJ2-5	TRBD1	TGTGCCAGCACTTTCACAGGGGGCTTGGGGGAGACCCAGTACTTC	CASTFTGGLGETQYF
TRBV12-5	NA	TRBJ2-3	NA	TGTGCTAGTGCCCCAAGCACAGATACGCAGTATTTT	CASAPSTDTQYF
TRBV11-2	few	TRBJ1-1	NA	TGTGCCAGCGGGAAGGGGGTACTAGCAACTGAAGCTTTCTTT	CASGKGVLATEAFF
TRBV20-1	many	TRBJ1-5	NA	TGCAGTGCTAGAGATGTCCGGGACGGCAATCAGCCCCAGCATTTT	CSARDVRDGNQPQHF
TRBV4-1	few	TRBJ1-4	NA	TGCGCCAGCAGCCAAGATACGGGGCTTAGTAATGAAAAACTGTTTTTT	CASSQDTGLSNEKLFF
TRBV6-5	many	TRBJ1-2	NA	TGTGCCAGCAGTACGGGAAACTATGGCTACACCTTC	CASSTGNYGYTF
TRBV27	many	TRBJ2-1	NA	TGTGCCAGCGGGAAGATCCCCTCCAATACAAATGAGCAGTTCTTC	CASGKIPSNTNEQFF
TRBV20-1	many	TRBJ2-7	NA	TGCAGTGCCACCCCCACAGGTTTTAGCTCCTACGAGCAGTACTTC	CSATPTGFSSYEQYF
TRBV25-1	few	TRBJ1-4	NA	TGTGCCAGCAGTGAATCCTCTGGGGGAAAGGAAAAACTGTTTTTT	CASSESSGGKEKLFF
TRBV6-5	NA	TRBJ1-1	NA	TGTGCCAGCAAATCACCCCACACTGAAGCTTTCTTT	CASKSPHTEAFF
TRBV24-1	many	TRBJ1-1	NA	TGTGCCACCAGTGATCGGCGGGGGGGAAACTCTGAAGCTTTCTTT	CATSDRRGGNSEAFF
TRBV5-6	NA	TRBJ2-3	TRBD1	TGTGCCAGCAGCGGTGGGACAGGCTCTAGCACAGATACGCAGTATTTT	CASSGGTGSSTDTQYF
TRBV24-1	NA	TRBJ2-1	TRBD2	TGTGCCACCAGTGACCCGACTAGCGGGAACAGCAATGAGCAGTTCTTC	CATSDPTSGNSNEQFF
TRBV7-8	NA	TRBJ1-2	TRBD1	TGTGCCAGCAGCCCGGGGGACAGTGGCTACACCTTC	CASSPGDSGYTF
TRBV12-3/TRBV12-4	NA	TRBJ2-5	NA	TGTGCCAGCAGTTTACCCGCGCGCGGGGAGACCCAGTACTTC	CASSLPARGETQYF
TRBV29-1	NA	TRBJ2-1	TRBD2	TGCAGCGTTCCGCTAGCGGGGGGGCAGTGGAATGAGCAGTTCTTC	CSVPLAGGQWNEQFF
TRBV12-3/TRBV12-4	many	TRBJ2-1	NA	TGTGCCAGCAGTTTAGTAGGGGGGAAGAATGAGCAGTTCTTC	CASSLVGGKNEQFF
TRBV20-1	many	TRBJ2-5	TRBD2	TGCAGTGCTAGGGTTAGCGGGGAAGAGACCCAGTACTTC	CSARVSGEETQYF
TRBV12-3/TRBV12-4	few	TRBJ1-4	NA	TGTGCCAGCAGTTTAACCGGGACTAGGCATGAAAAACTGTTTTTT	CASSLTGTRHEKLFF
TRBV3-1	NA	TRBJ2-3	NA	TGTGCCAGCAGCCTCCGAGTCGGTCGCACAGATACGCAGTATTTT	CASSLRVGRTDTQYF
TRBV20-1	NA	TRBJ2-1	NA	TGCAGTGCCACGGCCGTAACGGTATGGACCTACAATGAGCAGTTCTTC	CSATAVTVWTYNEQFF
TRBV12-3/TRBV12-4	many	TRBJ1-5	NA	TGTGCCAGCAGCCCCCCAATTAAACTAACAGGGTTTGGCAATCAGCCCCAGCATTTT	CASSPPIKLTGFGNQPQHF
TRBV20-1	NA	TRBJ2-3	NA	TGCAGTGCTGGTCAGGACAGTCGGGGGGCAGATACGCAGTATTTT	CSAGQDSRGADTQYF
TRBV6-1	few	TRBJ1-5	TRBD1	TGTGCCAGCAGTGAACTCGCAGGGGGCAACAATCAGCCCCAGCATTTT	CASSELAGGNNQPQHF
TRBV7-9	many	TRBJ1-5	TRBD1	TGTGCCAGCAGCCCCACAGGGGCAGATCAGCCCCAGCATTTT	CASSPTGADQPQHF
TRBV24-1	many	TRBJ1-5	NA	TGTGCCACCAGTGTGGGGGGCAATCAGCCCCAGCATTTT	CATSVGGNQPQHF
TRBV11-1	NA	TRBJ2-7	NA	TGTGCCAGCAGCTTACGGGCAAGGGCAAGCTCCTACGAGCAGTACTTC	CASSLRARASSYEQYF
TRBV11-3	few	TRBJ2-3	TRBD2	TGTGCCAGCAGCTCTAGCGGGAGCGCAGTTGGGACAGATACGCAGTATTTT	CASSSSGSAVGTDTQYF
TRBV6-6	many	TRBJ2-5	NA	TGTGCCACGGCGTCCCAAGAGACCCAGTACTTC	CATASQETQYF
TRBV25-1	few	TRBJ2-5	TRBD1	TGTGCCAGCAGTGAAGCAGGGGGAGAGACCCAGTACTTC	CASSEAGGETQYF